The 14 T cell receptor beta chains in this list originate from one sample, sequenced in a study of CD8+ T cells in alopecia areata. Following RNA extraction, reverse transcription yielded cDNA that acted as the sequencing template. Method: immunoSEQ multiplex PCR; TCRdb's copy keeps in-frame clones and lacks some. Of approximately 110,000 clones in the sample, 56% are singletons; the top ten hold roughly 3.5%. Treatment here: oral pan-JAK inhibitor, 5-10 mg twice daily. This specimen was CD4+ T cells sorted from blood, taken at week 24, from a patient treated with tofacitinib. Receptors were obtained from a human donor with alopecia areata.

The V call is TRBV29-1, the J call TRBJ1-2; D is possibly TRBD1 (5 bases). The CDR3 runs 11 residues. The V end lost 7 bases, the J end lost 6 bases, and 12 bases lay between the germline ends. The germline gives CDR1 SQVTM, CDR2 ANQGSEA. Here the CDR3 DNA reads TGCAGCGGGCGGGGGGAGAATGGCTACACCTTC. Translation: CSGRGENGYTF. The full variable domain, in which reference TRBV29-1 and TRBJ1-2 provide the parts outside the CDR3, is SAVISQKPSRDICQRGTSLTIQCQVDSQVTMMFWYRQQPGQSLTLIATANQGSEATYESGFVIDKFPISRPNLTFSTLTVSNMSPEDSSIYLCSGRGENGYTFGSGTRLTVV.

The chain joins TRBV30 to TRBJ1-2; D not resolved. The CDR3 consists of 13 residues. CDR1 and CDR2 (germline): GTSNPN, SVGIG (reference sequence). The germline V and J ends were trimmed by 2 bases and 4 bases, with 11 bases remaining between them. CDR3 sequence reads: CAWSLLTGYGYTF. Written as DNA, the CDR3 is TGTGCCTGGAGTCTGTTGACGGGCTATGGCTACACCTTC. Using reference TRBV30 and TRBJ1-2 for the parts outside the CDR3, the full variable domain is SQTIHQWPATLVQPVGSPLSLECTVEGTSNPNLYWYRQAAGRGLQLLFYSVGIGQISSEVPQNLSASRPQDRQFILSSKKLLLSDSGFYLCAWSLLTGYGYTFGSGTRLTVV.

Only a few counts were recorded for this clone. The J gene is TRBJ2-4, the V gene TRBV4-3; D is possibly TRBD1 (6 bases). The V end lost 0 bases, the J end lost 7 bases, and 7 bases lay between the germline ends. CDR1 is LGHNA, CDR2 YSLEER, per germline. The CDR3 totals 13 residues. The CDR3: CASSQDRGNIQYF. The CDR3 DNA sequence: TGCGCCAGCAGCCAAGATAGGGGGAACATTCAGTACTTC.

The CDR3 DNA reads as TGTGCCAGCAGTTTATGGGTAGATTCCTACGAGCAGTACTTC. It specifies CASSLWVDSYEQYF. The chain links TRBV27 to TRBJ2-7; unclear D gene. Germline loops: CDR1 MNHEY, CDR2 SMNVEV (reference sequence). CDR3 length: 14 amino acids. The V and J ends lost 1 base and 1 base respectively, with 8 bases between them.

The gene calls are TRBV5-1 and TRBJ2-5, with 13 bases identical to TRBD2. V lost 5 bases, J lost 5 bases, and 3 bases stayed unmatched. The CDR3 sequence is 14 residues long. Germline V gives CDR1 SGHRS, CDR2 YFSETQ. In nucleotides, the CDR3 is TGCGCCAGCAGAGAGGGACTAGCGGGGGAGACCCAGTACTTC. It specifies CASREGLAGETQYF.

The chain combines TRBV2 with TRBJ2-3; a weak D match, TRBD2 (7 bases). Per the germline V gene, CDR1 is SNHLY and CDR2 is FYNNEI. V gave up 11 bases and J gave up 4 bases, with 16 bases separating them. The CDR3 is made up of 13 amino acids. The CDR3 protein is CAGGGGGADTQYF. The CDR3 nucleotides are TGTGCCGGAGGCGGGGGCGGGGCAGATACGCAGTATTTT.

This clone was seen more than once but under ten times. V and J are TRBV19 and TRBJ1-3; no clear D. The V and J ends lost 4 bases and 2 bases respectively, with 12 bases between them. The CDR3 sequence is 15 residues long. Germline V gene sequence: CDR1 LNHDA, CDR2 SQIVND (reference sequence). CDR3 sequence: CASSTPRAAGNTIYF. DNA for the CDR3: TGTGCCAGTAGTACCCCCCGAGCAGCTGGAAACACCATATATTTT.

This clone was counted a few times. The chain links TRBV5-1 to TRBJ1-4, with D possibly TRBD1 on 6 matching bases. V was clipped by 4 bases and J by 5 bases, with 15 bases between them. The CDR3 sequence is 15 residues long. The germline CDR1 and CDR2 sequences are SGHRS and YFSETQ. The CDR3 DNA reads TGCGCCAGCAGCGGAGACAGGTCCTTAAATGAAAAACTGTTTTTT. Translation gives CASSGDRSLNEKLFF.

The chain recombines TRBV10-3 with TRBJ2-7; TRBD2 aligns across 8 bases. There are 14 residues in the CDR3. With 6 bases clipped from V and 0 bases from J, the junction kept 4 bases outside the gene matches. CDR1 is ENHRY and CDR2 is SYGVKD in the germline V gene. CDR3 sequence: CAISGGADSYEQYF. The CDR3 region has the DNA TGTGCCATCAGCGGGGGGGCGGACTCCTACGAGCAGTACTTC.

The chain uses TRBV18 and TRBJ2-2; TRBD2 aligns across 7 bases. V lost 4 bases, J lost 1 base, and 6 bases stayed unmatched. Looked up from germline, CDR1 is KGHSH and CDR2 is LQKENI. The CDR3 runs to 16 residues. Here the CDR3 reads CASSLRLAGNTGELFF. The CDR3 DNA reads TGTGCCAGCTCACTTCGACTAGCCGGGAACACCGGGGAGCTGTTTTTT.

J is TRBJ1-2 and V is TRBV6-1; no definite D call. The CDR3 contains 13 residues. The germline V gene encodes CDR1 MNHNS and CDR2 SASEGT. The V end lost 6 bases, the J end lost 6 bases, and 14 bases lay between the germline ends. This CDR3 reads CASRYGMNNGYTF. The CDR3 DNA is TGTGCCAGCAGGTACGGGATGAACAATGGCTACACCTTC.

CDR3 sequence: CAIRQGGTDTQYF. The DNA of the CDR3 is TGTGCCATCAGGCAGGGGGGTACAGATACGCAGTATTTT. This chain links TRBV10-3 with TRBJ2-3; TRBD1 is a possible D gene (7 bases). Germline CDR1 ENHRY, CDR2 SYGVKD. The V gene lost 6 bases and the J gene lost 3 bases, with 10 bases spanning the gap. This CDR3 contains 13 residues.

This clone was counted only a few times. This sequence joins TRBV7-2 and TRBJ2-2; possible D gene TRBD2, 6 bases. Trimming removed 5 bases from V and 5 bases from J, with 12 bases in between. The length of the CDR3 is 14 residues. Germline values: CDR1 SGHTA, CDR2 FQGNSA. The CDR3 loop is CASSRDFTTGELFF. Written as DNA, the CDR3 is TGTGCCAGCAGCAGGGACTTCACTACCGGGGAGCTGTTTTTT.

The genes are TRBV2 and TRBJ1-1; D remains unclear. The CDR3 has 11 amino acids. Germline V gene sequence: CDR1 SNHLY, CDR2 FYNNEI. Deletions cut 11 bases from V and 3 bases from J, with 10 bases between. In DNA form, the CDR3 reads TGTGCCTTGGCAGAATACACTGAAGCTTTCTTT. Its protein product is CALAEYTEAFF.